This T cell receptor (beta chain) stems from a study of blood T cell repertoires in COVID-19. This table comes from immunoSEQ multiplex PCR, and its TCRdb copy is limited to in-frame clones, with some not included. The table lists about 160,000 clones, roughly 88% of them singletons. The CDR3 has 13 amino acids. From germline, CDR1 is SEHNR and CDR2 FQNEAQ (reference sequence). Trimming removed 5 bases from V and 1 base from J, with 8 bases in between. Sample: peripheral blood. The receptor was isolated from a man between 60 and 75 years old who had recovered from COVID-19. The gene calls are TRBV7-9 and TRBJ1-1; D might be TRBD1 (5 bases). CDR3 nucleotides: TGTGCCAGCAGCCCGGACACGAACACTGAAGCTTTCTTT. Residues: CASSPDTNTEAFF.